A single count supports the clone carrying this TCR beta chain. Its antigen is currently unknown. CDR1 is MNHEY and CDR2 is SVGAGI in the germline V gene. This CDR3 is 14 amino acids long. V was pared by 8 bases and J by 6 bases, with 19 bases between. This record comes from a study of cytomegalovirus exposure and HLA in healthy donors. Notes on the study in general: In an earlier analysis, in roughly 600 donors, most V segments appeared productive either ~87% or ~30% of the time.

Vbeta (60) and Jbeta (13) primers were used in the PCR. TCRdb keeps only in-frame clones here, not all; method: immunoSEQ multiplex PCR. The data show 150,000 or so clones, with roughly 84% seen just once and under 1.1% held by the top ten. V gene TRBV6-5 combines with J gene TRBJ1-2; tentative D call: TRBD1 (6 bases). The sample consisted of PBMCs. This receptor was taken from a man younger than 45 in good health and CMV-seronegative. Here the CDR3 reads CASANAGQTDGYTF. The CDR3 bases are TGTGCCAGCGCCAATGCAGGACAGACCGATGGCTACACCTTC.